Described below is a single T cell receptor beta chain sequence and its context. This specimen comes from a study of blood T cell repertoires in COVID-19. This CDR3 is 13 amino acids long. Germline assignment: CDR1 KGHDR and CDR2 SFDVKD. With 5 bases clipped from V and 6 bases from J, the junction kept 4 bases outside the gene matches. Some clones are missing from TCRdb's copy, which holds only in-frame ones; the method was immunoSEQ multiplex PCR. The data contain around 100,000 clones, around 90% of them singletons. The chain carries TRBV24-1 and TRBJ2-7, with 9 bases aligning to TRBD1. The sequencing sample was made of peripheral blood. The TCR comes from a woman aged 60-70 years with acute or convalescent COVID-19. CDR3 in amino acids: CATSVGQGIEQYV. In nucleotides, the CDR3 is TGTGCCACCAGTGTTGGACAGGGGATCGAGCAGTACGTC.